Presented here are 15 T cell receptor beta chains from one specimen sequenced in a study of cytomegalovirus exposure and HLA in healthy donors. The PCR used 60 Vbeta and 13 Jbeta primers. The protocol was immunoSEQ multiplex PCR, while the TCRdb copy is restricted to in-frame clones and leaves out a portion. The sample includes about 190,000 clones, around 81% of them seen just once. The sequenced sample was PBMCs. The source is a man between 18 and 35 years old in good health and CMV-seronegative.

The genes are TRBV2 and TRBJ1-3, with a tentative D call TRBD1 (6 bases). Looked up from germline, CDR1 is SNHLY and CDR2 is FYNNEI. Trimming took off 10 bases at V and 2 bases at J, with 15 bases between the two ends. This CDR3 contains 14 residues. This chain's CDR3 is CATRQVRAGNTIYF. In DNA, the CDR3 is TGTGCCACCCGACAGGTCCGTGCTGGAAACACCATATATTTT.

The rearrangement links TRBV29-1 to TRBJ2-1; 10 bases are a match to TRBD2. The trim removed 6 bases at V and 7 bases at J, leaving 9 bases unmatched. Germline values: CDR1 SQVTM, CDR2 ANQGSEA. CDR3 length: 14 amino acids. The CDR3 sequence is CSVALAGNPNEQFF. CDR3 coding DNA: TGCAGCGTAGCACTAGCGGGAAACCCAAATGAGCAGTTCTTC.

V is TRBV7-3 and J is TRBJ2-2; 7 bases match TRBD2. V was pared by 3 bases and J by 7 bases, with 8 bases of the junction left unmatched. CDR1 and CDR2 from the germline V gene are SGHTA and FQGTGA. The CDR3 is 15 amino acids. This chain's CDR3 is CASSFGGRGVGELFF. CDR3 nucleotides: TGTGCCAGCAGCTTTGGCGGGAGAGGGGTCGGGGAGCTGTTTTTT.

V usage is TRBV7-2 and J usage is TRBJ1-5; D unclear. This CDR3 is 15 amino acids long. Looked up from germline, CDR1 is SGHTA and CDR2 is FQGNSA. The germline V and J ends were trimmed by 4 bases and 2 bases, with 12 bases remaining between them. The CDR3 bases are TGTGCCAGCAGCTCCAGGTCCTGGGGCAATCAGCCCCAGCATTTT. Translation: CASSSRSWGNQPQHF. The full variable domain, completed using reference TRBV7-2 and TRBJ1-5, is GAGVSQSPSNKVTEKGKDVELRCDPISGHTALYWYRQSLGQGLEFLIYFQGNSAPDKSGLPSDRFSAERTGGSVSTLTIQRTQQEDSAVYLCASSSRSWGNQPQHFGDGTRLSIL.

The sample holds a few counts of this clone. The rearrangement links TRBV7-2 to TRBJ2-3; a possible D gene is TRBD2 (5 bases). This CDR3 is built from 16 residues. V was pared by 4 bases and J by 5 bases, with 19 bases between. Looked up from germline, CDR1 is SGHTA and CDR2 is FQGNSA. CDR3 in amino acids: CASSSRLAHRGDTQYF. The DNA for the CDR3 is TGTGCCAGCAGCTCTCGGCTAGCCCACCGGGGAGATACGCAGTATTTT.

The chain joins TRBV5-6 to TRBJ2-2; 16 positions match TRBD2. The CDR3 is 17 residues long. Germline assignment: CDR1 SGHDT and CDR2 YYEEEE. V lost 4 bases and J lost 6; bases outside the gene matches: 6. Written as DNA, the CDR3 is TGTGCCAGCAGCGCGGGACTAGCGGGAGGGCCGTCCGGGGAGCTGTTTTTT. Its translation: CASSAGLAGGPSGELFF.

A note on this clone: At one of its ends the junction is not consistent with the germline gene, which may arise from a read error. The genes are TRBV2 and TRBJ1-2; D unclear. The germline gives CDR1 SNHLY, CDR2 FYNNEI. The CDR3 sequence is 12 residues long. The CDR3 loop reads CASSEDGPSADF. The CDR3 coding sequence is TGTGCCAGCAGTGAAGACGGTCCTTCCGCGGACTTC.

The rearrangement links TRBV7-2 to TRBJ2-5; 15 nucleotides align to TRBD2. V lost 5 bases to trimming and J lost 5 bases; unmatched junction nucleotides: 15. The germline CDR1 and CDR2 sequences are SGHTA and FQGNSA. The CDR3 covers 19 residues. The CDR3 DNA reads TGTGCCAGCAGCAGGGGACTAGCGGGGGGCGGAGGCCAGAGGGAGACCCAGTACTTC. Its translation is CASSRGLAGGGGQRETQYF.

The rearrangement uses TRBV5-4 and TRBJ2-7; TRBD1 agrees at 7 bases. This CDR3 is built from 15 residues. The germline gives CDR1 SGHNT, CDR2 YYREEE (reference sequence). The V and J ends lost 2 bases and 5 bases, in that order; junction bases with no gene match: 10. The CDR3 loop reads CASSFGDRERHEQYF. In DNA, the CDR3 is TGTGCCAGCAGCTTCGGAGACAGGGAACGGCACGAGCAGTACTTC. The whole variable domain, remainder taken from reference TRBV5-4 and TRBJ2-7, is ETGVTQSPTHLIKTRGQQVTLRCSSQSGHNTVSWYQQALGQGPQFIFQYYREEENGRGNFPPRFSGLQFPNYSSELNVNALELDDSALYLCASSFGDRERHEQYFGPGTRLTVT.

The chain joins TRBV27 to TRBJ2-2; D gene unclear. Germline-derived CDR1 and CDR2 are MNHEY and SMNVEV (reference sequence). V gave up 4 bases and J gave up 4 bases, with 10 bases separating them. The CDR3 sequence is 14 residues long. CDR3 protein: CASSSVKLTGELFF. Here the CDR3 DNA reads TGTGCCAGCAGTTCCGTGAAGCTCACCGGGGAGCTGTTTTTT.

V and J are TRBV14 and TRBJ2-7, with 11 bases fitting TRBD1. The CDR3 runs 13 residues. J lost 7 bases, V lost 4 bases, and 3 bases had no gene match. In germline, CDR1 is SGHDN, CDR2 FVKESK. In nucleotides, the CDR3 is TGTGCCAGCAGCCCGGACAGGGGGCGGGAGCAGTACTTC. Translated, it gives CASSPDRGREQYF. Supplemented by reference TRBV14 and TRBJ2-7, the full variable domain reads EAGVTQFPSHSVIEKGQTVTLRCDPISGHDNLYWYRRVMGKEIKFLLHFVKESKQDESGMPNNRFLAERTGGTYSTLKVQPAELEDSGVYFCASSPDRGREQYFGPGTRLTVT.

This chain links TRBV6-6 with TRBJ2-5; 7 nucleotides line up with TRBD2. Germline trimming cut 4 bases from V and 5 bases from J; bases unmatched to any gene: 10. The CDR3 totals 15 residues. CDR1 MNHNY and CDR2 SVGAGI come from the germline V gene (reference sequence). Written as DNA, the CDR3 is TGTGCCAGCAGTTCGATGGGGGGGGTTGGGGAGACCCAGTACTTC. Its protein is CASSSMGGVGETQYF.

This rearrangement joins TRBV4-2 to TRBJ1-1; D not resolved. V lost 1 base to trimming and J lost 2 bases, with 5 bases between them. The length of the CDR3 is 13 residues. CDR1 LGHNA and CDR2 YNFKEQ come from the germline V gene. CDR3 loop: CASSQARNTEAFF. CDR3 DNA: TGTGCCAGCAGCCAAGCTAGAAACACTGAAGCTTTCTTT.

The V gene is TRBV7-2, the J gene TRBJ2-2; TRBD1 aligns across 7 bases. This CDR3 has 17 amino acids. From germline, CDR1 is SGHTA and CDR2 FQGNSA. After removal of 5 bases from V and 4 bases from J, the junction contained 13 bases not matched to a gene. This chain's CDR3 is CASSDRFPGQITGELFF. The CDR3 DNA follows: TGTGCCAGCAGCGATCGGTTTCCGGGACAGATCACCGGGGAGCTGTTTTTT.

V gene TRBV7-3 combines with J gene TRBJ2-3; 13 bases are shared with TRBD2. Germline assignment: CDR1 SGHTA and CDR2 FQGTGA. V shed 5 bases, J shed 4 bases, and the junction held 0 bases outside the gene matches. The CDR3 consists of 14 residues. The CDR3 sequence: CASSTSGGADTQYF. The CDR3 bases are TGTGCCAGCAGCACTAGCGGGGGGGCAGATACGCAGTATTTT. The complete variable domain, with remaining parts taken from reference TRBV7-3 and TRBJ2-3, reads GAGVSQTPSNKVTEKGKYVELRCDPISGHTALYWYRQSLGQGPEFLIYFQGTGAADDSGLPNDRFFAVRPEGSVSTLKIQRTERGDSAVYLCASSTSGGADTQYFGPGTRLTVL.